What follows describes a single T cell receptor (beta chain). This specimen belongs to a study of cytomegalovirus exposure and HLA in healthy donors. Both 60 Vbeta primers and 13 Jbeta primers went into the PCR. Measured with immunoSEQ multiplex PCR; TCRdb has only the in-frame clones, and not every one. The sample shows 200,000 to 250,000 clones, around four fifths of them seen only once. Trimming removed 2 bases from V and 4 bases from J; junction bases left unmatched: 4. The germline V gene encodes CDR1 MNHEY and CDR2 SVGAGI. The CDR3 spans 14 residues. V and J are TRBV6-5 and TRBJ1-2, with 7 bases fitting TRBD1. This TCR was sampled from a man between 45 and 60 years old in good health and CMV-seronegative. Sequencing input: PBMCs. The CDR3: CASSYRGQGYGYTF. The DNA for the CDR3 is TGTGCCAGCAGTTACAGGGGGCAGGGCTATGGCTACACCTTC.